One sample yielded the 28 T cell receptor beta chains listed below, sequenced in a study of T cell responses to AZD1222 COVID-19 vaccine. Generated by immunoSEQ multiplex PCR, the TCRdb table keeps only in-frame clones and is missing some. The profile covers 80,000 or so clones, with about 93% appearing a single time and 4.5% taken by the ten largest. The specimen was peripheral blood, collected on day 0 of MenACWY control vaccination. Every receptor here comes from an adult in good health.

The chain carries TRBV28 and TRBJ1-2; D is uncertain. The germline CDR1 and CDR2 sequences are MDHEN and SYDVKM. The CDR3 runs 14 residues. Trimming shortened V by 6 bases and J by 5 bases, and 16 bases separated the two germline ends. CDR3 protein: CASRLPGISYGYTF. In nucleotides, the CDR3 is TGTGCCAGCAGACTGCCGGGGATTTCGTATGGCTACACCTTC.

V and J are TRBV20-1 and TRBJ2-1; no clear D. Between the trimmed V and J ends, which lost 6 bases and 7 bases, there was a span of 10 bases. The CDR3 covers 11 residues. In germline, CDR1 is DFQATT, CDR2 SNEGSKA (reference sequence). CDR3 in amino acids: CSATIQNEQFF. CDR3 DNA sequence: TGCAGTGCGACAATCCAAAATGAGCAGTTCTTC.

This clone was counted once. For the CDR3, the DNA is TGTGCTAGTGGTGCGCACGGGGGAGGAGGTAGCAATCAGCCCCAGCATTTT. Translation gives CASGAHGGGGSNQPQHF. The chain combines TRBV12-5 with TRBJ1-5; D may be TRBD1 (5 bases). CDR1 is LGHNT, CDR2 FRNRAP, per germline. This CDR3 spans 17 amino acids. Trimming cost V 5 bases and J 0 bases, with 17 bases left between them. Using reference TRBV12-5 and TRBJ1-5 for the parts outside the CDR3, the full variable domain is DARVTQTPRHKVTEMGQEVTMRCQPILGHNTVFWYRQTMMQGLELLAYFRNRAPLDDSGMPKDRFSAEMPDATLATLKIQPSEPRDSAVYFCASGAHGGGGSNQPQHFGDGTRLSIL.

There are a few counts of this clone. The chain carries TRBV6-6 and TRBJ1-1; D perhaps matches TRBD1 (6 bases). Germline CDR1 reads MNHNY; CDR2 reads SVGAGI (reference sequence). CDR3 length: 13 residues. V was pared by 2 bases and J by 3 bases, with 7 bases between. CDR3 bases: TGTGCCAGCAGTTACAACAGGGACACTGAAGCTTTCTTT. Residues: CASSYNRDTEAFF.

In this sample, this clone turned up once. CDR3 sequence reads: CAWSEGPGSQPQHF. CDR3 DNA sequence: TGTGCCTGGAGCGAGGGGCCAGGGAGTCAGCCCCAGCATTTT. The rearrangement uses TRBV30 and TRBJ1-5, with D possibly being TRBD1 (5 bases). CDR3 length: 14 residues. V was clipped by 3 bases and J by 6 bases, with 15 bases between them. Per germline, CDR1 GTSNPN and CDR2 SVGIG (reference sequence).

The rearrangement uses TRBV7-2 and TRBJ2-5, with a tentative D call TRBD2 (5 bases). The CDR3 is 16 amino acids. V shed 2 bases and J shed 0 bases, with 13 bases lying between them. Germline loops: CDR1 SGHTA, CDR2 FQGNSA. The CDR3 sequence is CASSLQSGRYQETQYF. CDR3 nucleotides: TGTGCCAGCAGCTTACAAAGCGGCCGGTACCAAGAGACCCAGTACTTC.

The chain employs TRBV24-1 and TRBJ2-1; 10 bases agree with TRBD1. V lost 7 bases, J lost 4 bases, and 3 bases stayed unmatched. This CDR3 has 14 residues. Germline values: CDR1 KGHDR, CDR2 SFDVKD. CDR3 sequence reads: CATRGDRGYNEQFF. In DNA, the CDR3 is TGTGCCACCAGGGGGGACAGGGGATACAATGAGCAGTTCTTC.

The V call is TRBV5-1, the J call TRBJ2-7, with 10 bases fitting TRBD2. With V trimmed by 0 bases and J by 2 bases, 2 bases remained unmatched. The germline V gene has CDR1 SGHRS and CDR2 YFSETQ. This CDR3 contains 15 residues. CDR3 residues: CASSLGTSGTYEQYF. Here the CDR3 DNA reads TGCGCCAGCAGCTTGGGCACTAGCGGGACCTACGAGCAGTACTTC.

V and J are TRBV19 and TRBJ1-5; 8 positions match TRBD1. V gave up 6 bases and J gave up 9 bases; unmatched junction bases: 7. Germline loops: CDR1 LNHDA, CDR2 SQIVND (reference sequence). CDR3 size: 13 residues. The CDR3, as DNA: TGTGCCAGTAGCGGACAGGGCCTCGGGCCCCAGCATTTT. Translation gives CASSGQGLGPQHF. The full variable domain, completed using reference TRBV19 and TRBJ1-5, is DGGITQSPKYLFRKEGQNVTLSCEQNLNHDAMYWYRQDPGQGLRLIYYSQIVNDFQKGDIAEGYSVSREKKESFPLTVTSAQKNPTAFYLCASSGQGLGPQHFGDGTRLSIL.

The chain is built from TRBV25-1 and TRBJ1-2; D not resolved. Deletions cut 3 bases from V and 3 bases from J, with 8 bases between. The length of the CDR3 is 13 residues. From germline, CDR1 is MGHDK and CDR2 SYGVNS. CDR3 coding DNA: TGTGCCAGCAGTGATGACCGAGACTATGGCTACACCTTC. Encoded protein: CASSDDRDYGYTF.

The V call is TRBV5-4, the J call TRBJ2-7, with 8 bases lining up with TRBD1. The CDR3 sequence is 15 residues long. Germline V gene lookup returns CDR1 SGHNT and CDR2 YYREEE (reference sequence). The J segment lost 5 bases and the V segment lost 6 bases, leaving 13 bases of the junction unmatched. CDR3 sequence (DNA): TGTGCCAGCAACCATTGGAGGGACAGGTTCAACGAGCAGTACTTC. Translated, it gives CASNHWRDRFNEQYF.

V is TRBV28 and J is TRBJ1-2, with D possibly being TRBD1 (6 bases). The germline V gene encodes CDR1 MDHEN and CDR2 SYDVKM. CDR3 length equals 12 residues. V gave up 6 bases and J gave up 8 bases, with 13 bases separating them. CDR3 nucleotides: TGTGCCAGCAGCCAGGGGTATAGAGGCTACACCTTC. Residues: CASSQGYRGYTF.

This clone was recorded only once. This sequence joins TRBV27 and TRBJ1-4, with 7 bases lining up with TRBD1. Trimming at V came to 5 bases and at J to 10 bases, leaving 4 bases not matched to a gene. CDR1 MNHEY and CDR2 SMNVEV come from the germline V gene (reference sequence). The CDR3 contains 12 residues. The CDR3 DNA reads TGTGCCAGCAGTAGAGGGGGCGGAAAACTGTTTTTT. Encoded protein: CASSRGGGKLFF.

The rearrangement links TRBV5-1 to TRBJ2-2, with 8 nucleotides matching TRBD2. Germline assignment: CDR1 SGHRS and CDR2 YFSETQ. The CDR3 covers 14 residues. After removal of 4 bases from V and 4 bases from J, the junction contained 3 bases not matched to a gene. The CDR3 DNA reads as TGCGCCAGCAGCGTGAGCGGGAGCACCGGGGAGCTGTTTTTT. Amino acid sequence: CASSVSGSTGELFF.

This sequence joins TRBV10-1 and TRBJ2-3; tentatively, D is TRBD1 (5 bases). CDR3 length: 14 amino acids. Trimming left V 5 bases short and J 4 bases short, with 13 bases between. Germline V gene lookup returns CDR1 WNHNN and CDR2 SYGVQD (reference sequence). CDR3 region: CASSRPPGPDTQYF. The CDR3 region has the DNA TGCGCCAGCAGTAGACCCCCAGGGCCAGATACGCAGTATTTT.

The chain has TRBV7-8 and TRBJ1-5, with TRBD1 as a possible D gene (5 bases). Trimming stripped 4 bases from V and 9 bases from J, with 13 bases between. This CDR3 comprises 13 residues. The germline V gene encodes CDR1 SGHVS and CDR2 FQNEAQ. The CDR3 DNA sequence: TGTGCCAGCAGCTACACCAGGGAAAGGCCCCAGCATTTT. It codes for CASSYTRERPQHF. Drawing the rest from reference TRBV7-8 and TRBJ1-5, the complete variable domain is GAGVSQSPRYKVAKRGQDVALRCDPISGHVSLFWYQQALGQGPEFLTYFQNEAQLDKSGLPSDRFFAERPEGSVSTLKIQRTQQEDSAVYLCASSYTRERPQHFGDGTRLSIL.

In this sample, this clone turned up once. CDR3 bases: TGTGCCAGCAGTTCCTCCGTTCAACACCTCCACTTT. It specifies CASSSSVQHLHF. This chain links TRBV28 with TRBJ1-6; D not certain. CDR1 and CDR2 (germline): MDHEN, SYDVKM. Trimming took 4 bases from V and 15 from J, leaving 13 bases between them. The CDR3 consists of 12 residues.

This chain connects TRBV19 to TRBJ2-2, with TRBD1 identical over 8 bases. Looked up from germline, CDR1 is LNHDA and CDR2 is SQIVND (reference sequence). J was trimmed by 1 base and V by 5 bases; bases with no gene match: 3. The CDR3 sequence is 15 residues long. The CDR3, as DNA: TGTGCCAGTAGTCCAGGACAGGGGAACACCGGGGAGCTGTTTTTT. It translates to CASSPGQGNTGELFF. The full variable domain, with the rest looked up from reference TRBV19 and TRBJ2-2, is DGGITQSPKYLFRKEGQNVTLSCEQNLNHDAMYWYRQDPGQGLRLIYYSQIVNDFQKGDIAEGYSVSREKKESFPLTVTSAQKNPTAFYLCASSPGQGNTGELFFGEGSRLTVL.

The rearrangement joins TRBV3-1 (or the pseudogene TRBV3-2) to TRBJ2-2; tentatively, D is TRBD1 or TRBD2 (5 bases each). V lost 1 base and J 3 bases, leaving 9 bases between the germline ends. Germline-derived CDR1 and CDR2 are LGHDT and YNNKEL (reference sequence). The CDR3 contains 15 residues. CDR3 coding DNA: TGTGCCAGCAGCCAAGCGGGACCCCACACCGGGGAGCTGTTTTTT. This codes for CASSQAGPHTGELFF.

The rearrangement joins TRBV14 to TRBJ1-1, with D tentatively TRBD1 (6 bases). Germline values: CDR1 SGHDN, CDR2 FVKESK. Trimming removed 4 bases from V and 8 bases from J, with 17 bases in between. This CDR3 is 14 amino acids long. The CDR3 DNA reads as TGTGCCAGCAGCCTACAGGGACTCGCCGGGGAAGCTTTCTTT. Translation gives CASSLQGLAGEAFF.

The V and J genes are TRBV2 and TRBJ2-7, with D possibly TRBD2 on 6 matching bases. The germline V and J ends were trimmed by 5 bases and 2 bases, with 10 bases remaining between them. Germline values: CDR1 SNHLY, CDR2 FYNNEI. CDR3 size: 13 residues. The CDR3 nucleotides are TGTGCCAGCAGTCTTTCGGGAGCCTACGAGCAGTACTTC. It encodes CASSLSGAYEQYF.

The CDR3, as DNA: TGCGCCAGCAGTGAGTCGAGAGGAGGTCGTGACACTGAAGCTTTCTTT. Its translation is CASSESRGGRDTEAFF. The chain carries TRBV10-2 and TRBJ1-1; D gene unclear. The CDR3 sequence is 16 residues long. V gave up 0 bases and J gave up 3 bases, with 14 bases separating them. The germline V gene encodes CDR1 WSHSY and CDR2 SAAADI.

Written as DNA, the CDR3 is TGCAGCGTTTCCTACGGGGTTAACTATGGCTACACCTTC. This translates into CSVSYGVNYGYTF. The chain joins TRBV29-1 to TRBJ1-2; unclear D gene. V lost 5 bases to trimming and J lost 1 base, with 11 bases between them. This CDR3 comprises 13 residues. Germline values: CDR1 SQVTM, CDR2 ANQGSEA.

The J gene is TRBJ2-7, the V gene TRBV7-2; 9 bases line up with TRBD2. The CDR3 runs to 15 residues. V lost 0 bases and J lost 5; bases outside the gene matches: 5. The germline CDR1 and CDR2 sequences are SGHTA and FQGNSA. The CDR3 DNA sequence: TGTGCCAGCAGCTTAGCGGGACTAGCTGTCCACGAGCAGTACTTC. This translates into CASSLAGLAVHEQYF.

The rearrangement links TRBV2 to TRBJ2-1; D is possibly TRBD2 (6 bases). V gave up 3 bases and J gave up 9 bases, with 12 bases separating them. This CDR3 spans 13 amino acids. Germline CDR1 SNHLY, CDR2 FYNNEI. The DNA of the CDR3 is TGTGCCAGCAGTGAGGACTATGCAGGTGAGCAGTTCTTC. Amino acid sequence: CASSEDYAGEQFF.

The chain recombines TRBV28 with TRBJ1-6; no clear D gene. Germline assignment: CDR1 MDHEN and CDR2 SYDVKM. V was pared by 4 bases and J by 7 bases, with 14 bases between. CDR3 size: 15 residues. The CDR3 is CASSSPGGGNSPLHF. CDR3 nucleotides: TGTGCCAGCAGTTCGCCGGGCGGAGGGAATTCACCCCTCCACTTT.

J is TRBJ2-1 and V is TRBV7-2, with 8 bases fitting TRBD1. Germline V CDR1 and CDR2: SGHTA, FQGNSA. V dropped 5 bases and J dropped 6; count of bases not matched to a gene: 9. This CDR3 region has 15 residues. CDR3: CASSPDRDRRNEQFF. CDR3 sequence (DNA): TGTGCCAGCAGCCCGGACCGGGACAGGCGCAATGAGCAGTTCTTC.

The CDR3 loop is CASSPWTGGNTIYF. In nucleotides, the CDR3 is TGCGCCAGCAGCCCCTGGACTGGGGGAAACACCATATATTTT. J is TRBJ1-3 and V is TRBV4-3; D not certain. CDR1 is LGHNA, CDR2 YSLEER, per germline. V lost 4 bases, J lost 4 bases, and 11 bases lay in between. The CDR3 has 14 amino acids.